Below, 20 T cell receptor beta chains from the same sample are listed, as sequenced in a study of T cell responses to AZD1222 COVID-19 vaccine. Profiled with immunoSEQ multiplex PCR; TCRdb holds only in-frame clones, not every one. Here the sample spans approximately 67,000 clones, 70% to 90% being singletons. The sample was peripheral blood, taken 28 days after the second AZD1222 dose. Receptors originate from an adult who received the AZD1222 COVID-19 vaccine.

The chain links TRBV6-5 to TRBJ2-7; TRBD1 agrees at 8 bases. Germline lookup yields CDR1 MNHEY and CDR2 SVGAGI. The CDR3 has 15 amino acids. V dropped 7 bases and J dropped 1; count of bases not matched to a gene: 9. The CDR3 nucleotides read TGTGCCAGCACACTATCGGGACAGGATTCCTACGAGCAGTACTTC. As protein: CASTLSGQDSYEQYF.

The chain recombines TRBV2 with TRBJ1-1; TRBD1 is a possible D gene (6 bases). The CDR3 is made up of 15 amino acids. V lost 7 bases and J 1 base, leaving 16 bases between the germline ends. Germline V gives CDR1 SNHLY, CDR2 FYNNEI. This CDR3 reads CASMPIGQSNTEAFF. The CDR3 DNA is TGTGCCAGCATGCCAATAGGACAGTCGAACACTGAAGCTTTCTTT.

CDR3 nucleotide sequence: TGTGCCAGCAGCAAAGCCCATCCCCGGGACAGGGGGGTTGGGACTGAAGCTTTCTTT. The encoded protein is CASSKAHPRDRGVGTEAFF. This rearrangement joins TRBV21-1 to TRBJ1-1; the D call of TRBD1 is as the table states it, not checked on the DNA. TRBV21-1 is recorded as a pseudogene. The CDR3 totals 19 residues.

The chain combines TRBV3-1 (or the pseudogene TRBV3-2) with TRBJ2-7; either TRBD1 or TRBD2 may supply D (5 bases each). Between the trimmed V and J ends, which lost 2 bases and 2 bases, there was a span of 10 bases. Per germline, CDR1 LGHDT and CDR2 YNNKEL (reference sequence). CDR3 length: 14 residues. CDR3 coding DNA: TGTGCCAGCAGCCAACATCCGGGGCCCTACGAGCAGTACTTC. Translating gives CASSQHPGPYEQYF.

The chain employs TRBV7-9 and TRBJ2-7, with 11 bases matching TRBD2. Germline trimming cut 5 bases from V and 4 bases from J; bases unmatched to any gene: 7. Germline CDR1 SEHNR, CDR2 FQNEAQ (reference sequence). The CDR3 extends over 15 amino acids. Here the CDR3 DNA reads TGTGCCAGCAGCCCCAGGACTAGCGGGCTTTACGAGCAGTACTTC. It yields the protein CASSPRTSGLYEQYF.

The chain recombines TRBV29-1 with TRBJ2-7; the D gene is possibly TRBD2 (6 bases). V was cut by 1 base and J by 0 bases, with 13 bases left in between. This CDR3 is built from 15 residues. Germline V CDR1 and CDR2: SQVTM, ANQGSEA. For the CDR3, the DNA is TGCAGCGTTGAAGGGCGTAGCGGAAGCTCCTACGAGCAGTACTTC. Translated, it gives CSVEGRSGSSYEQYF.

The rearrangement uses TRBV20-1 and TRBJ2-1; 9 bases agree with TRBD2. The CDR3 is 16 amino acids. With V trimmed by 3 bases and J by 5 bases, 11 bases remained unmatched. CDR1 and CDR2 (germline): DFQATT, SNEGSKA (reference sequence). CDR3 in DNA: TGCAGTGCTAGTCCCCCGACTAGCGGATATAACAATGAGCAGTTCTTC. This gives the protein CSASPPTSGYNNEQFF.

The V and J genes are TRBV6-2 or TRBV6-3 and TRBJ2-1; tentative D call: TRBD1 (6 bases). The CDR3 spans 13 residues. The V end was cut by 2 bases, the J end by 9 bases, with 11 bases between. CDR1 is MNHEY and CDR2 is SVGEGT in the germline V gene. The CDR3: CASSYGTRFEQFF. DNA of the CDR3: TGTGCCAGCAGTTACGGGACAAGATTTGAGCAGTTCTTC.

The chain uses TRBV28 and TRBJ2-5; D may be TRBD1 (5 bases). V was trimmed by 6 bases and J by 0 bases, leaving 17 bases between them. The length of the CDR3 is 16 residues. Germline values: CDR1 MDHEN, CDR2 SYDVKM. This CDR3 is CASRGLSKPHQETQYF. DNA for the CDR3: TGTGCCAGCAGGGGGCTAAGTAAGCCCCACCAAGAGACCCAGTACTTC.

Written as DNA, the CDR3 is TGTGCCAGCAGCTTAGGCGCGATGGAGCAGTACTTC. Translation: CASSLGAMEQYF. This sequence joins TRBV13 and TRBJ2-7; D not certain. This CDR3 has 12 amino acids. The germline V and J ends were trimmed by 0 bases and 7 bases, with 7 bases remaining between them. CDR1 is PRHDT, CDR2 FYEKMQ, per germline (reference sequence).

J is TRBJ1-1 and V is TRBV19; D is possibly TRBD1 (5 bases). Germline V lookup: CDR1 LNHDA, CDR2 SQIVND (reference sequence). The CDR3 spans 13 residues. The germline V and J ends were trimmed by 5 bases and 4 bases, with 11 bases remaining between them. The CDR3 coding sequence is TGTGCCAGTAGTGGGACCGGGTTCACTGAAGCTTTCTTT. This gives the protein CASSGTGFTEAFF.

CDR3 region: CSVDVWLSTDTQYF. CDR3 nucleotides: TGCAGCGTTGATGTCTGGCTGAGCACAGATACGCAGTATTTT. The J gene is TRBJ2-3, the V gene TRBV29-1; no reliable D call. The germline gives CDR1 SQVTM, CDR2 ANQGSEA. The CDR3 totals 14 residues. Trimming pared 3 bases from V and 0 bases from J, leaving 10 bases between.

This chain connects TRBV7-9 to TRBJ2-7, with no clear D. Trimming left V 1 base short and J 7 bases short, with 17 bases between. The CDR3 extends over 15 amino acids. Germline V lookup: CDR1 SEHNR, CDR2 FQNEAQ (reference sequence). DNA of the CDR3: TGTGCCAGCAGCTTAGTGTCCCAGGTTCTACGGGAGCAGTACTTC. Protein sequence: CASSLVSQVLREQYF.

V gene TRBV11-2 combines with J gene TRBJ2-7, with D perhaps TRBD1 or TRBD2 (5 bases each). V lost 5 bases and J 2 bases, leaving 22 bases between the germline ends. Germline values: CDR1 SGHAT, CDR2 FQNNGV. The CDR3 sequence is 17 residues long. The CDR3 region is CASSSESGWLGPYEQYF. CDR3 nucleotides: TGTGCCAGCAGCAGCGAGTCGGGTTGGCTGGGACCCTACGAGCAGTACTTC. Combining the CDR3 with reference TRBV11-2 and TRBJ2-7 gives the whole variable domain EAGVAQSPRYKIIEKRQSVAFWCNPISGHATLYWYQQILGQGPKLLIQFQNNGVVDDSQLPKDRFSAERLKGVDSTLKIQPAKLEDSAVYLCASSSESGWLGPYEQYFGPGTRLTVT.

The chain uses TRBV5-8 and TRBJ1-1; D is uncertain. Germline CDR1 is SGHTS and CDR2 is YDEGEE. CDR3 size: 13 residues. V gave up 1 base and J gave up 1 base, with 5 bases separating them. The chain's CDR3 is CASSLSKNTEAFF. The CDR3 nucleotides are TGTGCCAGCAGCTTGTCAAAGAACACTGAAGCTTTCTTT.

This clone was counted between two and nine times. The chain links TRBV7-9 to TRBJ1-1; D call uncertain. This CDR3 has 18 amino acids. Trimming removed 2 bases from V and 2 bases from J, with 21 bases in between. Germline values: CDR1 SEHNR, CDR2 FQNEAQ (reference sequence). CDR3 residues: CASSLLFRYDRPNTEAFF. CDR3 DNA sequence: TGTGCCAGCAGCTTACTTTTTAGGTACGACCGGCCTAACACTGAAGCTTTCTTT.

J is TRBJ2-2 and V is TRBV30; unclear D gene. CDR3 length: 15 residues. V was trimmed by 2 bases and J by 5 bases, leaving 15 bases between them. Germline V gene lookup returns CDR1 GTSNPN and CDR2 SVGIG (reference sequence). This chain's CDR3 is CAWSPGLLGTGELFF. The DNA for the CDR3 is TGTGCCTGGAGTCCGGGCCTACTGGGTACCGGGGAGCTGTTTTTT.

This clone was detected only a few times. V and J are TRBV5-1 and TRBJ1-1, with D hard to call. Trimming removed 4 bases from V and 0 bases from J, with 10 bases in between. Germline CDR1 and CDR2: SGHRS and YFSETQ. The CDR3 runs to 14 residues. CDR3 in amino acids: CASSPDTLNTEAFF. The DNA for the CDR3 is TGCGCCAGCAGCCCCGACACCTTGAACACTGAAGCTTTCTTT.

The chain links TRBV4-2 to TRBJ2-7; no firm D call. CDR1 is LGHNA, CDR2 YNFKEQ, per germline. Trimming cost V 0 bases and J 1 base, with 25 bases left between them. The CDR3 loop spans 20 amino acids. The CDR3 is CASSQDPHSSWAQYSYEQYF. In DNA form, the CDR3 reads TGTGCCAGCAGCCAAGATCCACACTCATCTTGGGCCCAATATTCCTACGAGCAGTACTTC.

The J gene is TRBJ1-4, the V gene TRBV20-1, with no clear D. CDR3 size: 14 residues. The V end was cut by 3 bases, the J end by 5 bases, with 13 bases between. CDR1 DFQATT and CDR2 SNEGSKA come from the germline V gene (reference sequence). CDR3 DNA: TGCAGTGCTAGTAGGGCAGGCTTGAATGAAAAACTGTTTTTT. This codes for CSASRAGLNEKLFF.